This T cell receptor beta chain stems from a study of early T cells in non-severe SARS-CoV-2 infection. Looking at the study overall: The input, bulk RNA from unsorted whole blood, was sequenced, and chains were unpaired.

J was trimmed by 0 bases and V by 5 bases; bases with no gene match: 3. This CDR3 is built from 16 residues. From the 5' RACE reads, TCRdb called clonotypes with MiXCR, one entry per CDR3 protein. The data hold roughly 26,000 distinct CDR3 sequences, with about 4% observed a single time. There are many counts of this clonotype. This TCR was sampled from an adult who was a healthcare worker with PCR-confirmed SARS-CoV-2 infection or an uninfected control (not recorded which). V gene TRBV12-3 or TRBV12-4 combines with J gene TRBJ2-3; TRBD2 matches at 12 bases. The sample comprised whole blood. CDR3 region: CASSPGLAGSTDTQYF. The CDR3 DNA follows: TGTGCCAGCAGTCCCGGACTAGCGGGAAGCACAGATACGCAGTATTTT.